A single sample gave rise to the 9 T cell receptor beta chains below, sequenced in a study of control samples from healthy donors and cancer patients. This table comes from immunoSEQ multiplex PCR, and its TCRdb copy is limited to in-frame clones, with some not included. The table shows tens of thousands of clones, with approximately 94% occurring only once. The specimen sequenced was blood. The receptors shown here come from a young man in good health.

The chain couples TRBV3-1 (or the pseudogene TRBV3-2) to TRBJ1-2; D unresolved. The CDR3 runs 12 residues. The V end was cut by 4 bases, the J end by 7 bases, with 10 bases between. CDR1 is LGHDT and CDR2 is YNNKEL in the germline V gene (reference sequence). CDR3 in DNA: TGTGCCAGCAGCCCGGGGTCTTTTGGCTACACCTTC. The encoded protein is CASSPGSFGYTF.

The CDR3 loop reads CASRTGTNYGYTF. CDR3 nucleotide sequence: TGTGCCAGCAGGACAGGAACTAACTATGGCTACACCTTC. This chain uses TRBV7-9 with TRBJ1-2, with D possibly matching TRBD1 (6 bases). Germline CDR1 SEHNR, CDR2 FQNEAQ (reference sequence). CDR3 length: 13 amino acids. Trimming removed 6 bases at V and 0 bases at J, with 8 bases between.

V and J are TRBV9 and TRBJ2-3, with D possibly TRBD2 on 6 matching bases. CDR3 length: 19 amino acids. Trimming left V 0 bases short and J 0 bases short, with 20 bases between. Germline CDR1 is SGDLS and CDR2 is YYNGEE. The CDR3 coding sequence is TGTGCCAGCAGCGTAGGGACCGGGACTTGGGGCAGAAGCACAGATACGCAGTATTTT. It codes for CASSVGTGTWGRSTDTQYF.

This rearrangement joins TRBV4-3 to TRBJ2-3, with TRBD2 matching 8 bases. The CDR3 has 17 amino acids. Germline-derived CDR1 and CDR2 are LGHNA and YSLEER. After removal of 0 bases from V and 1 base from J, the junction contained 6 bases not matched to a gene. DNA of the CDR3: TGCGCCAGCAGCCAAGAGACTAGCGAGTGGGGCACAGATACGCAGTATTTT. Protein sequence: CASSQETSEWGTDTQYF.

The rearrangement links TRBV2 to TRBJ2-7; D possibly uses TRBD1 or TRBD2 (5 bases each). Germline-derived CDR1 and CDR2 are SNHLY and FYNNEI. CDR3 length: 13 amino acids. Trimming stripped 4 bases from V and 7 bases from J, with 14 bases between. The CDR3: CASSAGRWSEQYF. CDR3 sequence (DNA): TGTGCCAGCAGTGCGGGACGGTGGTCGGAGCAGTACTTC.

The V gene is TRBV7-9, the J gene TRBJ1-1, with D hard to call. The CDR3 contains 16 residues. Germline assignment: CDR1 SEHNR and CDR2 FQNEAQ (reference sequence). V lost 5 bases and J 0 bases, leaving 16 bases between the germline ends. CDR3 DNA: TGTGCCAGCAGCCTGGACTCTGTCGGGATGAACACTGAAGCTTTCTTT. It specifies CASSLDSVGMNTEAFF. The full variable domain, in which reference TRBV7-9 and TRBJ1-1 provide the parts outside the CDR3, is DTGVSQNPRHKITKRGQNVTFRCDPISEHNRLYWYRQTLGQGPEFLTYFQNEAQLEKSRLLSDRFSAERPKGSFSTLEIQRTEQGDSAMYLCASSLDSVGMNTEAFFGQGTRLTVV.

V gene TRBV6-1 combines with J gene TRBJ2-2, with D possibly matching TRBD2 (5 bases). The CDR3 length is 16 residues. V dropped 2 bases and J dropped 0 bases, with 10 bases sitting between them. From germline, CDR1 is MNHNS and CDR2 SASEGT. The CDR3 sequence: CASSESVTTNTGELFF. CDR3 sequence (DNA): TGTGCCAGCAGTGAATCCGTGACTACGAACACCGGGGAGCTGTTTTTT.

This chain connects TRBV18 to TRBJ2-3, with D perhaps matching TRBD1 or TRBD2 (5 bases each). Germline V gene sequence: CDR1 KGHSH, CDR2 LQKENI. The CDR3 loop spans 16 amino acids. Trimming left V 0 bases short and J 3 bases short, with 13 bases between. The CDR3 coding sequence is TGTGCCAGCTCACCACCCGGGACGACTAAAACAGATACGCAGTATTTT. This sequence encodes CASSPPGTTKTDTQYF.

In this sample, this clone turned up once. The chain uses TRBV27 and TRBJ1-2, with no clear D. Germline V gene data show CDR1 as MNHEY and CDR2 as SMNVEV (reference sequence). V lost 4 bases and J 3 bases, leaving 12 bases between the germline ends. The CDR3 length is 14 residues. The CDR3 here is CASSSLALDYGYTF. CDR3 DNA sequence: TGTGCCAGCAGTTCCCTGGCCCTCGACTATGGCTACACCTTC.